This T cell receptor (beta chain) was identified in a study of control samples from healthy donors and cancer patients. Per germline, CDR1 LGHNA and CDR2 YSLEER. The trim removed 4 bases at V and 7 bases at J, leaving 4 bases unmatched. CDR3 length: 14 amino acids. This clone was recorded only once. Sequenced by immunoSEQ multiplex PCR; TCRdb stores in-frame clones only, minus some. Altogether 74,000 or so clones are present, around 91% being singletons, with the ten largest covering 7.2%. The sample was blood. The chain has TRBV4-3 and TRBJ1-6, with 7 bases matching TRBD1. This receptor was taken from a man aged 50 to 60 in good health. CDR3 sequence reads: CASSPGTVNSPLHF. Written as DNA, the CDR3 is TGCGCCAGCAGCCCCGGGACAGTCAATTCACCCCTCCACTTT.